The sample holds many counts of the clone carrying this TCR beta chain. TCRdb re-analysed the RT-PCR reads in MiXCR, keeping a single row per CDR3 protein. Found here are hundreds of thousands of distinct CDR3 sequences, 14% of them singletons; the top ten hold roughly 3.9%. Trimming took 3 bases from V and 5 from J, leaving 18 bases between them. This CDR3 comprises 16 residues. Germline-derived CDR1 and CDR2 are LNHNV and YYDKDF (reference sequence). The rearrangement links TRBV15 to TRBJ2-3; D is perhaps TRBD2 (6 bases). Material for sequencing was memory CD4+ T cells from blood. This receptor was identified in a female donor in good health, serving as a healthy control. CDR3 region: CATSSLGRYAGDTQYF. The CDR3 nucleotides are TGTGCCACCAGCAGTCTTGGGAGGTATGCGGGAGATACGCAGTATTTT.